A single T cell receptor beta chain is shown here with its context. Its antigen is as yet unknown. A junction boundary mismatches the germline segment, possibly from a read error. Primers included in the PCR were 60 Vbeta and 13 Jbeta primers. The assay was immunoSEQ multiplex PCR, and TCRdb's table has in-frame clones only and misses some. Among about 180,000 clones listed, around 77% were seen once. Germline V gene lookup returns CDR1 MNHNS and CDR2 SASEGT. This CDR3 has 13 residues. This sample is drawn from a study of cytomegalovirus exposure and HLA in healthy donors. Study-wide results and caveats: Judged likely to be a sequencing artifact was a cluster of highly shared sequence variants. CMV serostatus stood as the only immune exposure information on hand.

The sample taken for sequencing was PBMCs. The chain links TRBV6-1 to TRBJ2-7, with 7 bases identical to TRBD1. This TCR was recovered from a man in his fifties or sixties in good health and CMV-seronegative. The CDR3 nucleotides are TGTGCCAGCAGTAGGGGACAGTCCTACGAGCAGTCCTTC. This sequence encodes CASSRGQSYEQSF.